This TCR beta chain originates from a study of glioma-infiltrating T cells (dated by TCRdb to 2015 to 2016). At the level of the whole study: Sequencing of TCR alpha- and beta-chain repertoires was performed on glioma tissue, on non-neoplastic brain tissue, and on matched peripheral blood mononuclear cells. Each tissue-infiltrating repertoire was compared with the same patient's peripheral blood repertoire to measure divergence between tissue and blood T-cell populations. The paired cohort comprised three low-grade glioma patients, eight or nine primary glioblastoma patients and three non-glioma patients contributing non-neoplastic brain tissue. Broader findings and caveats from the paper: Group comparisons were based on small numbers of patients: three non-neoplastic, three low-grade glioma and 7 to 9 glioblastoma patients. VJ-independent divergence between tissue and blood was lower than expected in non-neoplastic patients but higher than expected in all gliomas, particularly low-grade gliomas. Only a very small number of CDR3 sequences turned up in both tissue and blood, a result put down to high CDR3 diversity combined with limited sampling.

This clonotype turned up a few times. No antigen is known for it. No base quality information exists; no much larger clone differs at one position. After removal of 6 bases from V and 6 bases from J, the junction retains 7 bases not matched to a gene. The CDR3 spans 15 residues, from the cysteine through the phenylalanine. CDR3 DNA is the only sequence kept; it has 45 bases, read in frame from the first base. The germline V gene supplies CDR1 SNHLY and CDR2 FYNNEI. The iRepertoire nested amplicon-rescue multiplex PCR (arm-PCR) platform was used to amplify TCR alpha and beta CDR3 regions from RNA. One-step reverse transcription and amplification used roughly 95-400 ng of tissue mRNA or PBMC total RNA as input. After bead purification, a secondary multiplex PCR added Illumina adapters, and libraries were gel-purified between 200 and 400 bp. Libraries carried internal 6-nucleotide barcodes used for demultiplexing. Sequencing of libraries was performed on an Illumina MiSeq with 2x220 or 2x250 nucleotide paired-end reads. The original pipeline was this. Paired reads were merged with FLASH 1.2.11 and aligned to the GRCh37 human genome with BWA-MEM before extracting TRA and TRB reads. V and J assignment used an IMGT-derived reference of cassette sequences and CDR3 motifs that included pseudogenes. Three-frame translation of reads was performed, and productive CDR3s were defined as those with a C...FGXG motif and no stop codons. Clonotypes were defined as unique combinations of V-J cassette pair and CDR3 amino acid sequence. Reads were filtered by Hamming distance, with the threshold set by the sequence error rate of each sample in mapped regions. Using fastp trimming at Q25 and MiXCR clonotype assembly, TCRdb reanalyzed the public sequencing data and kept in-frame beta chains. One record per CDR3 amino acid sequence lists the most common genes and DNA. The V and J calls and clone size are TCRdb's, not the authors'. A total of under 150,000 distinct CDR3 sequences appear in this sample, about 22% of them only once. The ten biggest clones cover 27% of the sample.

The receptor was isolated from a human donor with low-grade glioma or glioblastoma, undergoing nonglioma brain surgery, or in good health (not recorded which). The source material was glioma tissue, nonneoplastic brain tissue, or PBMCs (not recorded which). This receptor chain uses TRBV2 and TRBJ1-5; TRBD1 fits 11 bases in the junction. The DNA sequence reads TGTGCCAGCAGGCCCGGGACAGGGGGAGGTCAGCCCCAGCATTTT. It translates to CASRPGTGGGQPQHF.